This T cell receptor (beta chain) was sequenced for a study of blood T cell repertoires in COVID-19. Study at large: PBMCs, B-cell-depleted T cells, or T cells provided the cDNA or gDNA that made up the material.

Trimming pared 6 bases from V and 5 bases from J, leaving 17 bases between. The length of the CDR3 is 15 residues. CDR1 and CDR2 from the germline V gene are MNHEY and SVGAGI. This table comes from immunoSEQ multiplex PCR, and its TCRdb copy is limited to in-frame clones, with some not included. This sample has more than 200,000 clones; about four fifths occur once, and the top ten carry roughly 9.8%. The rearrangement uses TRBV6-5 and TRBJ2-1; weak D call: TRBD2 (5 bases). The sequenced material came from peripheral blood. This clonotype was obtained from an elderly man with acute or convalescent COVID-19. The CDR3 region is CASRALGTTDNEQFF. For the CDR3, the DNA is TGTGCCAGCAGAGCACTAGGAACTACCGACAATGAGCAGTTCTTC.